The 21 T cell receptor beta chains below all came from one sample that was sequenced in a study of OX40 agonist ivuxolimab in advanced cancers. Using immunoSEQ multiplex PCR, the repertoire was profiled, and TCRdb retains in-frame clones only, with some absent. Counted here are 90,000 to 100,000 clones, approximately 91% occurring once; the ten biggest clones make up 0.8% to 1%. The sample in question was CD4+ or CD8+ T cells sorted from blood, obtained in a trial of the OX40 agonist ivuxolimab. The receptors were sampled from an adult with an advanced solid tumor such as melanoma, head and neck, liver or kidney cancer.

The chain recombines TRBV9 with TRBJ1-1; no reliable D call. This CDR3 has 14 residues. Germline V gene sequence: CDR1 SGDLS, CDR2 YYNGEE. The V gene lost 0 bases and the J gene lost 3 bases, with 9 bases spanning the gap. CDR3 protein: CASSVGAFDTEAFF. CDR3 DNA: TGTGCCAGCAGCGTAGGAGCTTTTGACACTGAAGCTTTCTTT. Drawing the rest from reference TRBV9 and TRBJ1-1, the complete variable domain is DSGVTQTPKHLITATGQRVTLRCSPRSGDLSVYWYQQSLDQGLQFLIQYYNGEERAKGNILERFSAQQFPDLHSELNLSSLELGDSALYFCASSVGAFDTEAFFGQGTRLTVV.

J is TRBJ2-1 and V is TRBV6-5; possibly TRBD1 for D (5 bases). Germline CDR1 and CDR2: MNHEY and SVGAGI. V dropped 7 bases and J dropped 6 bases, with 16 bases sitting between them. The CDR3 runs to 14 residues. The CDR3, as DNA: TGTGCCAGCACGGAGTTCCCTGGGGCCAATGAGCAGTTCTTC. Amino acids: CASTEFPGANEQFF.

The chain combines TRBV6-1 with TRBJ2-1; no reliable D call. Germline-derived CDR1 and CDR2 are MNHNS and SASEGT. With 2 bases removed from V and 9 bases from J, the gap between germline ends came to 8 bases. The CDR3 is 12 residues long. The CDR3 nucleotides read TGTGCCAGCAGTGAAACGCGCGGTGAGCAGTTCTTC. Residues: CASSETRGEQFF.

V gene TRBV19 combines with J gene TRBJ1-1; D remains ambiguous. The germline gives CDR1 LNHDA, CDR2 SQIVND (reference sequence). The CDR3 contains 14 residues. Trimming pared 2 bases from V and 1 base from J, leaving 8 bases between. CDR3: CASSIWTGNTEAFF. The DNA for the CDR3 is TGTGCCAGTAGTATATGGACGGGGAACACTGAAGCTTTCTTT.

This chain uses TRBV7-3 with TRBJ2-1; D perhaps matches TRBD1 (6 bases). Deletions cut 0 bases from V and 1 base from J, with 7 bases between. Germline V gene sequence: CDR1 SGHTA, CDR2 FQGTGA. The CDR3 covers 15 residues. The chain's CDR3 is CASSLTRGSYNEQFF. The CDR3 nucleotides read TGTGCCAGCAGCTTAACTAGGGGGTCCTACAATGAGCAGTTCTTC. The full variable domain, completed using reference TRBV7-3 and TRBJ2-1, is GAGVSQTPSNKVTEKGKYVELRCDPISGHTALYWYRQSLGQGPEFLIYFQGTGAADDSGLPNDRFFAVRPEGSVSTLKIQRTERGDSAVYLCASSLTRGSYNEQFFGPGTRLTVL.

The CDR3, as DNA: TGTGCCAGCAGCTCCGGGATATGGATGAACAAAGAGACCCAGTACTTC. It yields the protein CASSSGIWMNKETQYF. V gene TRBV7-2 combines with J gene TRBJ2-5, with TRBD2 as a possible D gene (5 bases). CDR3 length: 16 residues. The germline gives CDR1 SGHTA, CDR2 FQGNSA. The V gene lost 4 bases and the J gene lost 3 bases, with 18 bases spanning the gap.

This chain uses TRBV18 with TRBJ2-5, with a tentative D call TRBD1 (6 bases). The J call may be faulty, since TRBJ2-7 better matches the DNA end. Looked up from germline, CDR1 is KGHSH and CDR2 is LQKENI. CDR3 length: 15 amino acids. CDR3 sequence reads: CASSPPAGAAYEQYF. In DNA, the CDR3 is TGTGCCAGCTCACCACCTGCAGGGGCCGCCTACGAGCAGTACTTC.

This chain uses TRBV7-2 with TRBJ2-3; 8 positions match TRBD1. CDR1 and CDR2 from the germline V gene are SGHTA and FQGNSA. The CDR3 spans 12 residues. J gave up 14 bases and V 3 bases, and 7 bases lay outside the gene matches. The CDR3 DNA is TGTGCCAGCAGCTTTTCCAGGGGGCAGGTGTATTTT. Protein sequence: CASSFSRGQVYF.

The chain joins TRBV5-4 to TRBJ2-1, with a weak D call TRBD2 (5 bases). V lost 4 bases, J lost 7 bases, and 24 bases lay in between. Per germline, CDR1 SGHNT and CDR2 YYREEE (reference sequence). This CDR3 spans 17 amino acids. The CDR3 protein is CASSGSPGFLRANEQFF. In nucleotides, the CDR3 is TGTGCCAGCAGCGGGAGCCCCGGTTTTCTCCGGGCGAATGAGCAGTTCTTC. Together with reference TRBV5-4 and TRBJ2-1, the CDR3 gives the full variable domain: ETGVTQSPTHLIKTRGQQVTLRCSSQSGHNTVSWYQQALGQGPQFIFQYYREEENGRGNFPPRFSGLQFPNYSSELNVNALELDDSALYLCASSGSPGFLRANEQFFGPGTRLTVL.

V and J are TRBV5-1 and TRBJ2-1; 7 bases fit TRBD2. CDR3 length equals 17 residues. Germline V gene sequence: CDR1 SGHRS, CDR2 YFSETQ. Trimming removed 4 bases from V and 4 bases from J; junction bases left unmatched: 14. The CDR3 region has the DNA TGCGCCAGCAGCGGGGCGGACGGGGGGTTTATATACAATGAGCAGTTCTTC. Amino acids: CASSGADGGFIYNEQFF.

The chain combines TRBV11-1 with TRBJ2-6; 9 bases agree with TRBD1. Trimming removed 6 bases from V and 1 base from J; junction bases left unmatched: 7. The CDR3 has 17 residues. Per germline, CDR1 SGHAT and CDR2 FQDESV (reference sequence). The CDR3 reads CASRAPGQGSGANVLTF. CDR3 nucleotide sequence: TGTGCCAGCAGGGCCCCGGGACAGGGATCTGGGGCCAACGTCCTGACTTTC.

This clone was seen just once. The V call is TRBV27, the J call TRBJ1-5; 7 bases match TRBD1. V shed 6 bases, J shed 1 base, and the junction held 6 bases outside the gene matches. CDR3 length: 15 amino acids. CDR1 is MNHEY, CDR2 SMNVEV, per germline (reference sequence). DNA of the CDR3: TGTGCCAGCAGCCTAGAACAGGGGAGCAATCAGCCCCAGCATTTT. Its translation is CASSLEQGSNQPQHF.

This chain connects TRBV5-1 to TRBJ2-5, with TRBD2 matching 7 bases. The J segment lost 5 bases and the V segment lost 4 bases, leaving 11 bases of the junction unmatched. The CDR3 covers 15 residues. CDR1 is SGHRS and CDR2 is YFSETQ in the germline V gene. CDR3 DNA sequence: TGCGCCAGCAGCCCTGGCGGGAGTCGGGGGGAGACCCAGTACTTC. It is translated as CASSPGGSRGETQYF. The whole variable domain, remainder taken from reference TRBV5-1 and TRBJ2-5, is KAGVTQTPRYLIKTRGQQVTLSCSPISGHRSVSWYQQTPGQGLQFLFEYFSETQRNKGNFPGRFSGRQFSNSRSEMNVSTLELGDSALYLCASSPGGSRGETQYFGPGTRLLVL.

V is TRBV5-1 and J is TRBJ1-3; D call uncertain. Trimming removed 0 bases at V and 0 bases at J, with 7 bases between. Germline V gene lookup returns CDR1 SGHRS and CDR2 YFSETQ. The CDR3 is 15 amino acids. The CDR3 sequence: CASSLENYSGNTIYF. CDR3 bases: TGCGCCAGCAGCTTGGAAAACTACTCTGGAAACACCATATATTTT.

This chain joins TRBV10-3 and TRBJ2-1; possible D gene TRBD2, 6 bases. V dropped 8 bases and J dropped 7 bases, with 12 bases sitting between them. The CDR3 loop spans 12 amino acids. The germline V gene encodes CDR1 ENHRY and CDR2 SYGVKD. CDR3 loop: CAIHEEGNEQFF. Written as DNA, the CDR3 is TGTGCCATCCATGAGGAGGGGAATGAGCAGTTCTTC.

This clone appeared a single time. For the CDR3, the DNA is TGCGCCAGCAGCCAACCGGGGAGGGCCAAATCCTACAATGAGCAGTTCTTC. Protein sequence: CASSQPGRAKSYNEQFF. The chain employs TRBV4-1 and TRBJ2-1, with 7 bases identical to TRBD2. Germline CDR1 is MGHRA and CDR2 is YSYEKL. V lost 2 bases, J lost 1 base, and 8 bases stayed unmatched. CDR3 length: 17 amino acids.

The rearrangement links TRBV9 to TRBJ1-1; D unclear. The CDR3 contains 13 residues. Germline V gives CDR1 SGDLS, CDR2 YYNGEE. The ends were cut back, 0 bases at V and 5 bases at J, with 8 bases in the middle. The CDR3 sequence is CASSVDTDTEAFF. The CDR3 DNA is TGTGCCAGCAGCGTAGACACGGATACTGAAGCTTTCTTT.

The chain joins TRBV7-2 to TRBJ2-2, with D unclear. The V end lost 1 base, the J end lost 1 base, and 16 bases lay between the germline ends. From germline, CDR1 is SGHTA and CDR2 FQGNSA. The CDR3 is 18 amino acids. The DNA of the CDR3 is TGTGCCAGCAGCTTAGTTATCCCTCAGGTCCAGAACACCGGGGAGCTGTTTTTT. It translates to CASSLVIPQVQNTGELFF. Full variable domain (missing parts from reference TRBV7-2 and TRBJ2-2): GAGVSQSPSNKVTEKGKDVELRCDPISGHTALYWYRQSLGQGLEFLIYFQGNSAPDKSGLPSDRFSAERTGGSVSTLTIQRTQQEDSAVYLCASSLVIPQVQNTGELFFGEGSRLTVL.

The chain employs TRBV30 and TRBJ2-5; D is uncertain. V shed 5 bases and J shed 3 bases, with 22 bases lying between them. CDR1 and CDR2 from the germline V gene are GTSNPN and SVGIG (reference sequence). The CDR3 runs to 16 residues. CDR3 loop: CAWAWGIRTVEETQYF. The CDR3 coding sequence is TGTGCCTGGGCCTGGGGAATTCGGACGGTAGAAGAGACCCAGTACTTC. Looking up the rest from reference TRBV30 and TRBJ2-5 gives the full variable domain: SQTIHQWPATLVQPVGSPLSLECTVEGTSNPNLYWYRQAAGRGLQLLFYSVGIGQISSEVPQNLSASRPQDRQFILSSKKLLLSDSGFYLCAWAWGIRTVEETQYFGPGTRLLVL.

This clone came up once. V gene TRBV19 combines with J gene TRBJ1-2, with a tentative D call TRBD1 (6 bases). The CDR3 length is 14 residues. The V gene's germline CDR1 is LNHDA and CDR2 SQIVND (reference sequence). V shed 5 bases and J shed 5 bases, with 15 bases lying between them. Written as DNA, the CDR3 is TGTGCCAGTAGTCCACAGGGAACCCCATATGGCTACACCTTC. Its protein product is CASSPQGTPYGYTF.

This rearrangement joins TRBV16 to TRBJ1-3; D remains ambiguous. V dropped 0 bases and J dropped 0 bases, with 9 bases sitting between them. The germline V gene has CDR1 KGHSY and CDR2 FQNENV. This CDR3 spans 16 amino acids. This chain's CDR3 is CASSQSRRVSGNTIYF. In DNA form, the CDR3 reads TGTGCCAGCAGCCAATCTAGAAGGGTCTCTGGAAACACCATATATTTT.